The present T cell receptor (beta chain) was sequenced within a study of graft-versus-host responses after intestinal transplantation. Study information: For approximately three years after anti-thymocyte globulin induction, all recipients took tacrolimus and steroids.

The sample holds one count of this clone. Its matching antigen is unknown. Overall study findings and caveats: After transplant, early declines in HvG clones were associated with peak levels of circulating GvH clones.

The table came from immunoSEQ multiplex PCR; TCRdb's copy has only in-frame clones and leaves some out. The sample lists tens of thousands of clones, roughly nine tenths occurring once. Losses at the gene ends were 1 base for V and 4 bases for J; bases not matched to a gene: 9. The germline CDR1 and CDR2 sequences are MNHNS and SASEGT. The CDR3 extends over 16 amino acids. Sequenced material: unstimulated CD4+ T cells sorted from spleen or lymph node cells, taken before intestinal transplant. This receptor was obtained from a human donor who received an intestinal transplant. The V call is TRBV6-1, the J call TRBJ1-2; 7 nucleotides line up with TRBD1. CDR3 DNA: TGTGCCAGCAGTGAAGGGACAGGTCGAACCCCCTATGGCTACACCTTC. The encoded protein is CASSEGTGRTPYGYTF.